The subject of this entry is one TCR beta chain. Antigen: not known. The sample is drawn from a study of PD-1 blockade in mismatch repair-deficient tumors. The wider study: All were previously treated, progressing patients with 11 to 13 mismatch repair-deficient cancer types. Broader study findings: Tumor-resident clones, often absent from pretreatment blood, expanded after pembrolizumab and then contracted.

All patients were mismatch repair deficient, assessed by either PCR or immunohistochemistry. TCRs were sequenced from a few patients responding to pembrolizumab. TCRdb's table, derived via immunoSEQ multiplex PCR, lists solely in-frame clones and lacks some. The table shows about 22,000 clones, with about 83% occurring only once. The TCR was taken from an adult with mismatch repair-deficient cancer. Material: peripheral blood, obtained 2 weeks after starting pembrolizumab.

The CDR3 here is CASSLAGGSTDTQYF. The DNA for the CDR3 is TGTGCCAGCAGTTTGGCGGGAGGTAGCACAGATACGCAGTATTTT. The V and J genes are TRBV27 and TRBJ2-3, with 8 bases lining up with TRBD2. Trimming removed 3 bases from V and 0 bases from J; junction bases left unmatched: 2. The germline CDR1 and CDR2 sequences are MNHEY and SMNVEV (reference sequence). This CDR3 has 15 amino acids.